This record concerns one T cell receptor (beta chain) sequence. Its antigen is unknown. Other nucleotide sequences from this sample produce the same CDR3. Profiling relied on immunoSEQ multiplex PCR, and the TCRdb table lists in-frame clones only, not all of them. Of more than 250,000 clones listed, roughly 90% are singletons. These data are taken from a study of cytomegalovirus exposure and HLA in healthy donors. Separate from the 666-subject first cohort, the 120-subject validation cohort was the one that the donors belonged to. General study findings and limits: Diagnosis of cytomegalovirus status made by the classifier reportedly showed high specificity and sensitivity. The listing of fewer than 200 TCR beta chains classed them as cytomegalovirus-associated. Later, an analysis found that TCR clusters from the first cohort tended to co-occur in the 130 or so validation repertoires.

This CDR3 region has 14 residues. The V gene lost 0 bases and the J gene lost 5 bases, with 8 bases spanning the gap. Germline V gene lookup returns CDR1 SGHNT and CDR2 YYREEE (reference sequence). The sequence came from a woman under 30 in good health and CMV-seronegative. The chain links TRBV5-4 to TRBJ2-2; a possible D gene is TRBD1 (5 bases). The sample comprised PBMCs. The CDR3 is CASSLGQGTGELFF. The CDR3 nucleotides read TGTGCCAGCAGCTTGGGGCAGGGAACCGGGGAGCTGTTTTTT.